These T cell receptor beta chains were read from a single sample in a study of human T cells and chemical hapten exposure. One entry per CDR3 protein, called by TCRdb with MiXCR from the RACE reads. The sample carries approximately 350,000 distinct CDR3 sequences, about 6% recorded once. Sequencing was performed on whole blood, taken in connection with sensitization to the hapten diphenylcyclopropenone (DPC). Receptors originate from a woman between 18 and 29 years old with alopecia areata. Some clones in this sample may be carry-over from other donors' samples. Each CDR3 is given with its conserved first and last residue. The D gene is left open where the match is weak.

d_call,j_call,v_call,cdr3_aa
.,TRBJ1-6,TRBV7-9,CASSPAGSYNSPLHF
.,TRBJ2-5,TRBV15,CATSRDRGEETQYF
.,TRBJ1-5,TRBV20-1,CSVSQGSRASNQPQHF
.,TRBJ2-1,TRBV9,CASSVGSRLPREQFF
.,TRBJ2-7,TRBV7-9,CASSLAGSGNEQYF
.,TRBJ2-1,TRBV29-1,CSVRQESNNEQFF
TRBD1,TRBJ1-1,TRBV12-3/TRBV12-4,CASNTGQGYTEAFF
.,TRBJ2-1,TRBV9,CASSVGLKYNEQFF
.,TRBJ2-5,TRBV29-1,CSVWDFPETQYF
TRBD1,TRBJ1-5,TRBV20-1,CSARGQGERPQHF
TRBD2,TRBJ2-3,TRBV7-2,CASSSQTSGGAAQYF
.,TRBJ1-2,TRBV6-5,CASSYGQGNGYTF
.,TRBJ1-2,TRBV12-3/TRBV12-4,CASSLGLAPGYGYTF
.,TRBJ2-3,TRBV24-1,CATSPRGGPDTQYF
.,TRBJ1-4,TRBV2,CASSGGRSGDYEKLFF
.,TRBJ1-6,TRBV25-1,CASSPNGGPDNSPLHF
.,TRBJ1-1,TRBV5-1,CASSLVSARPNTEAFF
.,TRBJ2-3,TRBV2,CASSSGGAGAPPTDTQYF
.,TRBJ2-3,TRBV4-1,CASSQDDGFSSTDTQYF
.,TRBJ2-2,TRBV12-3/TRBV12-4,CASRQQGGGELFF
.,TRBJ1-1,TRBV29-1,CSAGDTLNTEAFF
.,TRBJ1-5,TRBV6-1,CASSEVIGSPYSNQPQHF
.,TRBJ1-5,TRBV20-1,CSASVRGFSNQPQHF
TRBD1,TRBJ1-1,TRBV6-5,CASSYGDRVNTEAFF
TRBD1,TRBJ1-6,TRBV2,CASRTTGEALHF
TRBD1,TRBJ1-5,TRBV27,CASSLGTGYQPQHF
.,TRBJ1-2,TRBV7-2,CASSLARGGARGGYTF
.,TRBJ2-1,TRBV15,CATSLGGSYNEQFF
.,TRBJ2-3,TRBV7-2,CASRRRSADTQYF
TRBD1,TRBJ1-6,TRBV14,CASSPLRQGGSPLHF
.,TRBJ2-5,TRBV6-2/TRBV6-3,CASSYQAEPSSQYF
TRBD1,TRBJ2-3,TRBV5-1,CASSLHPGTGGYRTDTQYF
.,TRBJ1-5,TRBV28,CASSPNSNQPQHF
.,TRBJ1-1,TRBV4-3,CASSPEDRSVAEAFF
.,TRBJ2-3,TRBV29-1,CSVDGRDTQYF
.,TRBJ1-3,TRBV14,CASSQARLTYSGNTIYF
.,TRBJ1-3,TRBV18,CASSSADGNTIYF
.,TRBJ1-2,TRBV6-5,CASSPSANTNYGYTF
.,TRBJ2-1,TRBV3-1,CASSQVVYNEQFF
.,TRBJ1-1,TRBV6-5,CASSYGKNTEAFF
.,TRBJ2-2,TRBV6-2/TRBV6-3,CASTKAPRAGELFF
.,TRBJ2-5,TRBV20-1,CSAQASTGFQETQYF